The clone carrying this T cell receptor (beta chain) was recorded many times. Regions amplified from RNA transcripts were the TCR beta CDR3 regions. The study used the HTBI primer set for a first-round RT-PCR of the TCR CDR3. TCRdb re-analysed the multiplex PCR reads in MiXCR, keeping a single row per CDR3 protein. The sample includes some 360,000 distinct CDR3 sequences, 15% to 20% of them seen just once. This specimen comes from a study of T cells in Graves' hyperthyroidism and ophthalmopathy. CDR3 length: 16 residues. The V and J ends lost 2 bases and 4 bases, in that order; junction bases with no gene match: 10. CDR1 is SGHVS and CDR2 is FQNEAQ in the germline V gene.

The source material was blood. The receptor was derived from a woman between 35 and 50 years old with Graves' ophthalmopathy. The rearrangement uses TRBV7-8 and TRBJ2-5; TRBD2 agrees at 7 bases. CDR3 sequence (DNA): TGTGCCAGCAGCTTATGGGAGGGTACTAAGGGAGAGACCCAGTACTTC. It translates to CASSLWEGTKGETQYF.